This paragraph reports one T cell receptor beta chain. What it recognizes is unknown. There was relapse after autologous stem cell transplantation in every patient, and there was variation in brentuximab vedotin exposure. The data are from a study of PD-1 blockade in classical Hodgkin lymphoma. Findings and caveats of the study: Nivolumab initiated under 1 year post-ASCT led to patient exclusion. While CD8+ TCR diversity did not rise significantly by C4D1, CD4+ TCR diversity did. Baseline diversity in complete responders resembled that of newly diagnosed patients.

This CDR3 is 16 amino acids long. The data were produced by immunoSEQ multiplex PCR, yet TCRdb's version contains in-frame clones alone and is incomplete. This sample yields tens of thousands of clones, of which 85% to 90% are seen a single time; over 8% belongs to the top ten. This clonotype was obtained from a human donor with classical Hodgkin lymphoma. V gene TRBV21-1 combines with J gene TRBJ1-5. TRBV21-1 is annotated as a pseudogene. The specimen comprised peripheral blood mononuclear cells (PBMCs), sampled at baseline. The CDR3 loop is CASSKARSGTNQPQHF. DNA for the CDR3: TGTGCCAGCAGCAAAGCGCGGAGTGGGACCAATCAGCCCCAGCATTTT.